This T cell receptor beta chain came from a study of radiation and T cells in renal cell carcinoma. General study results and limits: Without pretreatment biopsies, baseline tumor clonotype presence was undetermined. Top tumor clonotypes rose in blood 2 weeks post-radiation, then contracted.

Sample time point: baseline pretreatment blood. Treatment described: 15 Gy SBRT to primary tumor, nephrectomy 4 weeks later. Serial blood draws occurred at baseline and 2 and 4 weeks post-SBRT. The patient's renal cell carcinoma had clear cell pathology. This clone was seen only a few times. Its antigen remains unidentified. Profiled with immunoSEQ multiplex PCR; TCRdb holds only in-frame clones, not every one. The sample holds about 59,000 clones, roughly 79% seen once. The germline V gene has CDR1 LNHDA and CDR2 SQIVND (reference sequence). The CDR3 consists of 15 residues. V shed 6 bases and J shed 0 bases, with 12 bases lying between them.

The receptor was isolated from a man aged 55 to 70 with renal cell carcinoma. The V call is TRBV19, the J call TRBJ2-1, with D possibly matching TRBD1 (5 bases). The specimen comprised blood, sampled from a patient whose treatment included radiotherapy and nephrectomy. CDR3: CASSPTTGSYNEQFF. CDR3 in DNA: TGTGCCAGTAGCCCGACCACAGGCTCCTACAATGAGCAGTTCTTC. The full variable domain, rest sourced from reference TRBV19 and TRBJ2-1, is DGGITQSPKYLFRKEGQNVTLSCEQNLNHDAMYWYRQDPGQGLRLIYYSQIVNDFQKGDIAEGYSVSREKKESFPLTVTSAQKNPTAFYLCASSPTTGSYNEQFFGPGTRLTVL.